This is a list of T cell receptor beta chains from one sample in a study of T-cell memory formation after mild COVID-19. TCRdb ran MiXCR on the 5' RACE reads and lists one entry per CDR3 protein. The sample has 15,000 to 20,000 distinct CDR3 sequences, approximately 20% seen once. The specimen was PBMCs or a T cell subset sorted from them (not recorded which). The receptors were sampled from a man aged 18 to 30 who had mild COVID-19 (a few samples of this study predate the infection). Cell type and time point are not known. Each CDR3 is given without its conserved first and last residue.

v_gene	j_gene	CDR3aa
TRBV28	TRBJ1-6	ASSPGDRGLSPLH
TRBV3-1	TRBJ1-4	ASSQDLGYGEKLF
TRBV3-1	TRBJ2-1	ASSLKVPGLAGVISYNEQF
TRBV5-1	TRBJ1-1	ASSLTGNTEAF
TRBV6-6	TRBJ1-5	ASSYGRYLSNQPQH
TRBV25-1	TRBJ1-5	ASSRGSQPQH
TRBV5-6	TRBJ2-1	ASSLGVSDYNEQF
TRBV10-3	TRBJ1-5	AISDFDRVGQPQH
TRBV6-5	TRBJ1-1	ASRQGNTEAF
TRBV5-5	TRBJ2-3	ASSIDGLAGSADTQY
TRBV13	TRBJ2-5	ASSFIGPFSGGQETQY
TRBV9	TRBJ2-1	ASSVEALLPQNEQF
TRBV7-3	TRBJ2-3	ASRIAADTQY
TRBV5-1	TRBJ2-7	ASSFLPDRDGQY